These T cell receptor beta chains were read from a single sample in a study of blood T cell repertoires in COVID-19. Some clones are missing from TCRdb's copy, which holds only in-frame ones; the method was immunoSEQ multiplex PCR. Counted here are 61,000 or so clones, 65% to 85% occurring once; the ten biggest clones make up 4.5% to 7%. The sequencing sample was made of peripheral blood. These receptors originate from a woman aged 70-85 years with acute or convalescent COVID-19. CDR3s include the opening cysteine and the closing phenylalanine or tryptophan. Fields, in order: CDR3 protein, CDR3 DNA, clone size, J gene, D gene, V gene. D genes are given only for firm matches. Some rows mark clone size as missing; the rest say once, few, many or name a class of expanded clone.

CDR3: CATSDPKRGGVHEQYF; DNA: TGTGCCACCAGTGATCCTAAGAGAGGAGGGGTCCACGAGCAGTACTTC; size: .; J: TRBJ2-7; D: .; V: TRBV24-1
CDR3: CASSSPGTAKLNYGYTF; DNA: TGTGCCAGCAGCTCGCCAGGGACAGCTAAACTAAACTATGGCTACACCTTC; size: .; J: TRBJ1-2; D: TRBD1; V: TRBV7-2
CDR3: CASSDPRDRGTDTQYF; DNA: TGCGCCAGCAGTGACCCCCGGGACAGGGGAACAGATACGCAGTATTTT; size: .; J: TRBJ2-3; D: TRBD1; V: TRBV10-1
CDR3: CASSRGPGGARTDTQYF; DNA: TGTGCCAGCAGCCGAGGCCCCGGGGGGGCTCGCACAGATACGCAGTATTTT; size: .; J: TRBJ2-3; D: TRBD2; V: TRBV7-8
CDR3: CASSFLTSESTDTQYF; DNA: TGCGCCAGCAGCTTCTTGACTAGCGAGAGCACAGATACGCAGTATTTT; size: .; J: TRBJ2-3; D: TRBD2; V: TRBV5-1
CDR3: CASTFDKETQYF; DNA: TGTGCCAGCACCTTCGACAAGGAGACCCAGTACTTC; size: .; J: TRBJ2-5; D: .; V: TRBV11-2
CDR3: CASSPRGGGPANTGELFF; DNA: TGTGCCAGCTCACCCAGGGGAGGGGGGCCGGCGAACACCGGGGAGCTGTTTTTT; size: .; J: TRBJ2-2; D: .; V: TRBV2
CDR3: CASSHRYGYTF; DNA: TGTGCCAGCAGCCACAGGTATGGCTACACCTTC; size: few; J: TRBJ1-2; D: .; V: TRBV5-6
CDR3: CASSPRRELFF; DNA: TGTGCCAGCAGCCCTAGGCGGGAGCTGTTTTTT; size: .; J: TRBJ2-2; D: .; V: TRBV7-8
CDR3: CATSRDYGVVAGEIDTQYF; DNA: TGTGCCACCAGCAGAGATTACGGGGTCGTAGCGGGGGAAATAGATACGCAGTATTTT; size: few; J: TRBJ2-3; D: TRBD2; V: TRBV15
CDR3: CASSWFATKNTGELFF; DNA: TGTGCCAGTAGTTGGTTCGCAACTAAGAACACCGGGGAGCTGTTTTTT; size: .; J: TRBJ2-2; D: .; V: TRBV19
CDR3: CASSIGNGGTQYF; DNA: TGTGCCAGTAGTATTGGGAACGGAGGTACGCAGTATTTT; size: once; J: TRBJ2-3; D: .; V: TRBV19
CDR3: CASGAGTGSNSPLHF; DNA: TGTGCCAGCGGGGCCGGGACAGGGTCTAATTCACCCCTCCACTTT; size: .; J: TRBJ1-6; D: TRBD1; V: TRBV7-9
CDR3: CSVESGRGNRAFF; DNA: TGCAGCGTTGAAAGTGGCAGGGGGAATCGGGCTTTCTTT; size: .; J: TRBJ1-1; D: TRBD1; V: TRBV29-1
CDR3: CASTDSGTSGNTIYF; DNA: TGTGCCAGTACCGACAGTGGCACCTCTGGAAACACCATATATTTT; size: .; J: TRBJ1-3; D: .; V: TRBV19
CDR3: CASSQTGRGDQPQHF; DNA: TGTGCCAGCTCCCAAACGGGCAGGGGCGATCAGCCCCAGCATTTT; size: .; J: TRBJ1-5; D: .; V: TRBV3-1/TRBV3-2
CDR3: CASSPWVLSGNEQFF; DNA: TGTGCCAGCAGTCCATGGGTCCTTTCAGGGAATGAGCAGTTCTTC; size: .; J: TRBJ2-1; D: .; V: TRBV6-5
CDR3: CASSRRPGGAGGQETQYF; DNA: TGTGCCAGCAGCCGACGCCCAGGAGGGGCGGGGGGGCAAGAGACCCAGTACTTC; size: .; J: TRBJ2-5; D: TRBD2; V: TRBV3-1/TRBV3-2
CDR3: CAISESGGITDTQYF; DNA: TGTGCCATCAGTGAGTCGGGAGGGATCACAGATACGCAGTATTTT; size: .; J: TRBJ2-3; D: TRBD2; V: TRBV10-3
CDR3: CASSPRTGNSPRPYEQYF; DNA: TGCGCCAGCAGCCCGCGGACAGGGAATTCTCCTCGACCCTACGAGCAGTACTTC; size: .; J: TRBJ2-7; D: TRBD1; V: TRBV5-1
CDR3: CATSSRGGQETQYF; DNA: TGTGCCACCAGTTCCCGGGGGGGCCAAGAGACCCAGTACTTC; size: .; J: TRBJ2-5; D: TRBD2; V: TRBV15
CDR3: CASSLGAGRYEQYF; DNA: TGTGCCAGCAGCTTAGGGGCGGGGCGTTACGAGCAGTACTTC; size: .; J: TRBJ2-7; D: .; V: TRBV7-6
CDR3: CASSELQGDTEAFF; DNA: TGTGCCAGCAGCGAACTACAGGGAGACACTGAAGCTTTCTTT; size: .; J: TRBJ1-1; D: .; V: TRBV6-2/TRBV6-3
CDR3: CSVAGSGGGKETQYF; DNA: TGCAGCGTTGCCGGTAGCGGGGGGGGAAAAGAGACCCAGTACTTC; size: .; J: TRBJ2-5; D: TRBD2; V: TRBV29-1
CDR3: CASSPGRGEGAKNIQYF; DNA: TGCGCCAGCAGCCCCGGGAGGGGGGAAGGGGCCAAAAACATTCAGTACTTC; size: .; J: TRBJ2-4; D: TRBD2; V: TRBV5-1